This T cell receptor (beta chain) comes out of a study of T cells in Graves' hyperthyroidism and ophthalmopathy. What was amplified from RNA transcripts were TCR beta CDR3 regions. The HTBI set primed first-round TCR CDR3 RT-PCR. TCRdb redid the calling of the multiplex PCR reads with MiXCR, one entry per CDR3 protein. The table lists around 720,000 distinct CDR3 sequences, 35% of them singletons. The study, taken as a whole, reports: Ophthalmopathy got predicted by the model a median 6.5 months before its onset.

This clonotype was observed at least ten times. Antigen unknown. The CDR3 sequence is 15 residues long. Trimming removed 2 bases from V and 1 base from J; junction bases left unmatched: 3. The germline gives CDR1 DFQATT, CDR2 SNEGSKA (reference sequence). The V gene is TRBV20-1, the J gene TRBJ2-2; 8 bases map to TRBD2. This TCR derives from a woman between 40 and 50 years old with Graves' hyperthyroidism. Sequenced material: blood. The CDR3 coding sequence is TGCAGTGCTAGAATAGCGGGGCTGAACACCGGGGAGCTGTTTTTT. Its translation is CSARIAGLNTGELFF.